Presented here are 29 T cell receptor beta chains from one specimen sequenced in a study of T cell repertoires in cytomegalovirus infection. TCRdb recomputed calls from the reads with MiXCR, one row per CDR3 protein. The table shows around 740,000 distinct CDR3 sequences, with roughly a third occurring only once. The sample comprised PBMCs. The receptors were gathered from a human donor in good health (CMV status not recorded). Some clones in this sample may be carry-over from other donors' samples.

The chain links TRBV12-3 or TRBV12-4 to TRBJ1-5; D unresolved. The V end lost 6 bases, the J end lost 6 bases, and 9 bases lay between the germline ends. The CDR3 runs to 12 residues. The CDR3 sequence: CASRSEGQPQHF. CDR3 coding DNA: TGTGCCAGCAGGTCCGAGGGTCAGCCCCAGCATTTT.

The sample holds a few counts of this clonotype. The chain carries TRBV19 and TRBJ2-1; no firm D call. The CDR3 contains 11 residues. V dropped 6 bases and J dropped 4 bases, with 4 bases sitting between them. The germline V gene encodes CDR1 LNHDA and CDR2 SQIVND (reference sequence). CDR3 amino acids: CASRIYNEQFF. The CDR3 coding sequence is TGTGCCAGTAGGATATACAATGAGCAGTTCTTC.

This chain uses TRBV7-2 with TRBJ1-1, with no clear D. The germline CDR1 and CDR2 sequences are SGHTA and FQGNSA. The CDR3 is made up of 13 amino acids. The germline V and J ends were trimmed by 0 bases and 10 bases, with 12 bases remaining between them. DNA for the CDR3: TGTGCCAGCAGCTTAGCTGGGTTGTATGGAGCTTTCTTT. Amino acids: CASSLAGLYGAFF.

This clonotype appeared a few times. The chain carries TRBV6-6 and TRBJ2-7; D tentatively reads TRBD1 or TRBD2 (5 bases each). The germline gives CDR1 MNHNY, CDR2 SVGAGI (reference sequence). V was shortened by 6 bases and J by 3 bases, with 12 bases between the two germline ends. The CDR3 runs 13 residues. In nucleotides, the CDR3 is TGTGCCAGCAGCACGGGACGGCTCTACGAGCAGTACTTC. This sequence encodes CASSTGRLYEQYF.

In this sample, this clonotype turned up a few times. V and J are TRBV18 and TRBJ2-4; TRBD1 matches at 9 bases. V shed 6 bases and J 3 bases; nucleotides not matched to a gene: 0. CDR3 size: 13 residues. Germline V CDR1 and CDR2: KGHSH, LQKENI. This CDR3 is CASSTGGKNIQYF. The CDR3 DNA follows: TGTGCCAGCTCGACAGGGGGCAAAAACATTCAGTACTTC.

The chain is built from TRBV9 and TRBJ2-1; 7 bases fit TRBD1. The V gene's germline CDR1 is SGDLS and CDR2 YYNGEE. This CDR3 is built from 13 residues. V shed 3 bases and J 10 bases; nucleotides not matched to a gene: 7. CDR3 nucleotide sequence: TGTGCCAGCAGCGCCCAACAGGGGTGGGAGCAGTTCTTC. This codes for CASSAQQGWEQFF.

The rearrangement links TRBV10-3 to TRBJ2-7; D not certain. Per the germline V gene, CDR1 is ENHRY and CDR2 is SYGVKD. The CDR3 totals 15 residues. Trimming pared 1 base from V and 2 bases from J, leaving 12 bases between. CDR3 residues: CAISELSTATYEQYF. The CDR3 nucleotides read TGTGCCATCAGTGAGTTGAGTACAGCCACCTACGAGCAGTACTTC.

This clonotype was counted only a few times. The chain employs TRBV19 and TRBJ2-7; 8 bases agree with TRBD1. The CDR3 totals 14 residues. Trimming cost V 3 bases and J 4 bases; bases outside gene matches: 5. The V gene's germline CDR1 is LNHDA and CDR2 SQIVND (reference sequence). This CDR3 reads CASSIDRGTYEQYF. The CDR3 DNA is TGTGCCAGTAGTATCGACAGGGGAACGTACGAGCAGTACTTC.

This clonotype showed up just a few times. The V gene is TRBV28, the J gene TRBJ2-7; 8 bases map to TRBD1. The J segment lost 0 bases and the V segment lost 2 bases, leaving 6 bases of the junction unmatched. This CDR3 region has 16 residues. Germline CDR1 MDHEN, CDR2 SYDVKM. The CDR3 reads CASSLPGQGSSYEQYF. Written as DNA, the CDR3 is TGTGCCAGCAGTTTACCCGGACAGGGCAGCTCCTACGAGCAGTACTTC.

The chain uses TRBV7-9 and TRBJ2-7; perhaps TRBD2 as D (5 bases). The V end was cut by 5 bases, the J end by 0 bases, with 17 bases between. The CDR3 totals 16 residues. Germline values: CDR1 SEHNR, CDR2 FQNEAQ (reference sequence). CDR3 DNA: TGTGCCAGCAGCCCTTCTGCCGGACTTAGCTCCTACGAGCAGTACTTC. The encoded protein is CASSPSAGLSSYEQYF.

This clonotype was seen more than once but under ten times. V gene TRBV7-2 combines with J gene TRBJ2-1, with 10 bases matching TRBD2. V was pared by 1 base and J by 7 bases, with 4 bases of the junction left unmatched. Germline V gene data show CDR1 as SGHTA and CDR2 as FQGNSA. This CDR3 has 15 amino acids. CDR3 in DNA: TGTGCCAGCAGCTTAGTGGATAGCGGGAGGAATGAGCAGTTCTTC. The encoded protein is CASSLVDSGRNEQFF.

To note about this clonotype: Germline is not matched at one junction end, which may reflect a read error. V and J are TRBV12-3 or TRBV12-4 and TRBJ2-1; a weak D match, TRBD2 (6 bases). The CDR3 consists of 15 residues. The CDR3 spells CARSLAPGGSNEQFF. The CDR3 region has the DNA TGTGCCCGCAGTTTAGCCCCCGGGGGTAGCAATGAGCAGTTCTTC.

Here the CDR3 reads CASSLVVGGLIGYTF. CDR3 DNA: TGTGCCAGCAGCTTAGTTGTGGGGGGACTCATCGGCTACACCTTC. The V and J genes are TRBV7-8 and TRBJ1-2, with D possibly being TRBD1 (5 bases). Trimming shortened V by 1 base and J by 8 bases, and 17 bases separated the two germline ends. This CDR3 is built from 15 residues. From germline, CDR1 is SGHVS and CDR2 FQNEAQ. Using reference TRBV7-8 and TRBJ1-2 for the parts outside the CDR3, the full variable domain is GAGVSQSPRYKVAKRGQDVALRCDPISGHVSLFWYQQALGQGPEFLTYFQNEAQLDKSGLPSDRFFAERPEGSVSTLKIQRTQQEDSAVYLCASSLVVGGLIGYTFGSGTRLTVV.

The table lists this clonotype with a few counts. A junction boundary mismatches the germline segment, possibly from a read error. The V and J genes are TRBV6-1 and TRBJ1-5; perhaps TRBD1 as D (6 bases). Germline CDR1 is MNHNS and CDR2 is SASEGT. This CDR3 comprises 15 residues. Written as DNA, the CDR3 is TGTGCCAGCAGTGATAAGGGCAGGGGCAACCAGCCCCAGCATTTT. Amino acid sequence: CASSDKGRGNQPQHF.

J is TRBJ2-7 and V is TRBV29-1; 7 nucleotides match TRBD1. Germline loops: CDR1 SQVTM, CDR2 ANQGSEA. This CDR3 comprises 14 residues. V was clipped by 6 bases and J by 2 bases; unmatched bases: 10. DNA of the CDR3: TGCAGCGTCCGAAAAACGGGACAGCCCTACGAGCAGTACTTC. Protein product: CSVRKTGQPYEQYF.

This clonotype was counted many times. The CDR3 spells CASSLDDWGTGGLPYEQYF. In nucleotides, the CDR3 is TGTGCCAGCAGCTTAGACGATTGGGGGACAGGCGGTCTCCCCTACGAGCAGTACTTC. The chain employs TRBV7-2 and TRBJ2-7; 8 bases fit TRBD1. V lost 1 base to trimming and J lost 2 bases; unmatched junction nucleotides: 16. The germline V gene has CDR1 SGHTA and CDR2 FQGNSA. CDR3 length equals 19 residues.

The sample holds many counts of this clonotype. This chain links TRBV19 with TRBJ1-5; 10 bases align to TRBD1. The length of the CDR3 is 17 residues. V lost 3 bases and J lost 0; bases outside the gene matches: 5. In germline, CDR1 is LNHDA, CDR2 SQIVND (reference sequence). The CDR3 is CASSIPGQGDSNQPQHF. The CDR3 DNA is TGTGCCAGTAGTATCCCTGGACAGGGGGATAGCAATCAGCCCCAGCATTTT.

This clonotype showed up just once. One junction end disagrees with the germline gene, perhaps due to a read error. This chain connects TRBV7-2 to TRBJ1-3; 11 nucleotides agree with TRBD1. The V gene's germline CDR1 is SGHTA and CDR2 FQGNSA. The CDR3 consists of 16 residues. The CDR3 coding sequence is TGTGCCAGTAGCTTCCGGGACAGGGGGACTGGAAACACCATATCTTTT. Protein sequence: CASSFRDRGTGNTISF.

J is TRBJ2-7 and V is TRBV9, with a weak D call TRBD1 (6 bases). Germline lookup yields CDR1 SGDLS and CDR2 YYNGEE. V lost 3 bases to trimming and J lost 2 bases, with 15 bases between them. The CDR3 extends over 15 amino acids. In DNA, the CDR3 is TGTGCCAGCAGCGCAACAGGGAACCCTACCTACGAGCAGTACTTC. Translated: CASSATGNPTYEQYF.

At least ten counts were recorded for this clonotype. The CDR3, as DNA: TGTGCCAGCAGCCCGGGGACAGCCTACGAGCAGTACTTC. Residues: CASSPGTAYEQYF. The rearrangement uses TRBV19 and TRBJ2-7, with 7 bases that match TRBD1. Germline V gene lookup returns CDR1 LNHDA and CDR2 SQIVND (reference sequence). The CDR3 runs to 13 residues. The J segment lost 2 bases and the V segment lost 9 bases, leaving 7 bases of the junction unmatched. Looking up the rest from reference TRBV19 and TRBJ2-7 gives the full variable domain: DGGITQSPKYLFRKEGQNVTLSCEQNLNHDAMYWYRQDPGQGLRLIYYSQIVNDFQKGDIAEGYSVSREKKESFPLTVTSAQKNPTAFYLCASSPGTAYEQYFGPGTRLTVT.

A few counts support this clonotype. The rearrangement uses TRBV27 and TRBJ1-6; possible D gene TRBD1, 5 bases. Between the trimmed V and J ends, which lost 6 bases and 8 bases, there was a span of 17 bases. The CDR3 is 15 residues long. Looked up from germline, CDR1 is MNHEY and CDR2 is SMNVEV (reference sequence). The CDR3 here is CASSWDGRRDSPLHF. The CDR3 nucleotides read TGTGCCAGCAGCTGGGACGGACGCCGGGATTCACCCCTCCACTTT.

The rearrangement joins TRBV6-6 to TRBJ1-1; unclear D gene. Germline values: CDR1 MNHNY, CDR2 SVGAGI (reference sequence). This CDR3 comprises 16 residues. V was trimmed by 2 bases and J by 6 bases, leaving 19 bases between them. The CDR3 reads CASSYHTTGGSPEAFF. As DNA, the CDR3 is TGTGCCAGCAGTTACCATACGACGGGAGGGAGTCCTGAAGCTTTCTTT.

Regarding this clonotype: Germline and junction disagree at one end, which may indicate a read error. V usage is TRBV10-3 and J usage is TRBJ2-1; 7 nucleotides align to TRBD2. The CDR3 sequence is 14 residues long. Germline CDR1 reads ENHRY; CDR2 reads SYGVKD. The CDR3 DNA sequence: TGTGCCAGCGCTCGGGGACTACCGTACAAGGAGCAGTTCTTC. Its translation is CASARGLPYKEQFF.

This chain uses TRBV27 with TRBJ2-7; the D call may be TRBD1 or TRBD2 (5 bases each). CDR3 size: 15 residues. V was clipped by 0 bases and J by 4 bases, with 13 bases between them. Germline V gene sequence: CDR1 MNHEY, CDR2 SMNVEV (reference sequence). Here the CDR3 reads CASSLSAGRVYEQYF. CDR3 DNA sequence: TGTGCCAGCAGTTTATCAGCAGGGAGAGTATACGAGCAGTACTTC.

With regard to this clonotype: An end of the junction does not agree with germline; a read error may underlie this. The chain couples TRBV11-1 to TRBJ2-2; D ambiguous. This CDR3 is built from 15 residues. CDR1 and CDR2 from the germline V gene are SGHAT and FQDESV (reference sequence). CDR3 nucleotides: TGTGTCAGCAGATGGGAAACGACGTTGACCGGGGAGCTGTTTTTT. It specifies CVSRWETTLTGELFF.

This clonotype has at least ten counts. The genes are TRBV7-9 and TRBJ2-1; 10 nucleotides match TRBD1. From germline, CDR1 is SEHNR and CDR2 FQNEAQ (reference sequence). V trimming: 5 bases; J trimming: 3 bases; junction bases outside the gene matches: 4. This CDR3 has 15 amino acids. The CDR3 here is CASSNRDRGYNEQFF. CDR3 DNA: TGTGCCAGCAGCAACCGGGACAGGGGCTACAATGAGCAGTTCTTC.

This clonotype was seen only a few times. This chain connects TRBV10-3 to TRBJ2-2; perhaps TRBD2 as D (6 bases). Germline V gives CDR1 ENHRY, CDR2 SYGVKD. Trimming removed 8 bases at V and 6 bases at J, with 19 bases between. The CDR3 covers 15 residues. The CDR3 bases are TGTGCCATCGGAGGGGCTCTACCTTCCCCCGGGGAGCTGTTTTTT. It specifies CAIGGALPSPGELFF.

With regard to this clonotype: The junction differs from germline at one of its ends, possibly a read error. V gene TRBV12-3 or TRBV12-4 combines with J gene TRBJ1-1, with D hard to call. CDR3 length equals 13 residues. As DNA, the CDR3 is TGTGCCAGCAGTTTAGTCTTCGGCACTGAAGCTTTCTGG. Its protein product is CASSLVFGTEAFW.

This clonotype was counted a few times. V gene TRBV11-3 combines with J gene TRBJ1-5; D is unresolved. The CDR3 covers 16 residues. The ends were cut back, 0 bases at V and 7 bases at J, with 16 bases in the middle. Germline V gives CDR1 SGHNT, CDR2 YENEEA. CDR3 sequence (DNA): TGTGCCAGCAGCTTAGAGGCGGAACCCCTTAAACAGCCCCAGCATTTT. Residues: CASSLEAEPLKQPQHF.